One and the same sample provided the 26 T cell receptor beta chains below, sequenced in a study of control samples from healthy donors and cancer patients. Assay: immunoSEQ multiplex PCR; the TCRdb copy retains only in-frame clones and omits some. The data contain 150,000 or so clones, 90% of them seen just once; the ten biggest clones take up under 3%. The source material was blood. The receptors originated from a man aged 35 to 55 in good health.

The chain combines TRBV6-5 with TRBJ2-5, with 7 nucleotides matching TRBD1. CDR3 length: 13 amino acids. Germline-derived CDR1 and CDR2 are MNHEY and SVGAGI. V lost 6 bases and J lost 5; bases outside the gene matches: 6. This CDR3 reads CASRTTGLETQYF. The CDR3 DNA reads TGTGCCAGCAGAACGACAGGGCTGGAGACCCAGTACTTC.

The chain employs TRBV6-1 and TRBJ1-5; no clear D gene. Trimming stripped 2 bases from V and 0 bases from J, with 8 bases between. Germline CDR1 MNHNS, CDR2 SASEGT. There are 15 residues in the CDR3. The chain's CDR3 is CASSELPNSNQPQHF. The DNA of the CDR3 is TGTGCCAGCAGTGAACTGCCTAATAGCAATCAGCCCCAGCATTTT.

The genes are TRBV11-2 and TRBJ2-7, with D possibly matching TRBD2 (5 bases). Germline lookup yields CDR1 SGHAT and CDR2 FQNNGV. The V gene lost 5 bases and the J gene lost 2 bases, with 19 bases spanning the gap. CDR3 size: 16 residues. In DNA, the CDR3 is TGTGCCAGCAGCCCCACCGAAGGAACGGGGACCTACGAGCAGTACTTC. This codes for CASSPTEGTGTYEQYF.

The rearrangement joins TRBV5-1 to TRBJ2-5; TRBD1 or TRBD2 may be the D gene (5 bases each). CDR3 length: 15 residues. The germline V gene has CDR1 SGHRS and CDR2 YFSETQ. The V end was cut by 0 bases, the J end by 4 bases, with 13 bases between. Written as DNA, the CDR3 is TGCGCCAGCAGCTTGGAGGGGAGTAGGGGAGAGACCCAGTACTTC. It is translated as CASSLEGSRGETQYF.

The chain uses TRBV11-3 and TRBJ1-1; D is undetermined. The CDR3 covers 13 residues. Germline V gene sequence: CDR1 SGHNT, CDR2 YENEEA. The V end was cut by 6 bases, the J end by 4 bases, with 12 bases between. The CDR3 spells CASSSLGGTEAFF. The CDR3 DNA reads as TGTGCCAGCAGTAGTCTCGGCGGCACTGAAGCTTTCTTT.

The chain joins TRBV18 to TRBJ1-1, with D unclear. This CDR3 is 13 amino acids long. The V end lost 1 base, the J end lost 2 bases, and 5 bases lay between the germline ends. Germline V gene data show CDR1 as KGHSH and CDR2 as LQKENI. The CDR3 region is CASSPLLNTEAFF. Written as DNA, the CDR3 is TGTGCCAGCTCACCACTACTTAACACTGAAGCTTTCTTT.

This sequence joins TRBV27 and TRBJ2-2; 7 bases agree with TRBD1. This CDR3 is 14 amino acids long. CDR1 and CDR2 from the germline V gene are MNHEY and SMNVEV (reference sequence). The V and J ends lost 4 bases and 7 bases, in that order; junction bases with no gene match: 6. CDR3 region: CASSSRQGDGELFF. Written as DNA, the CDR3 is TGTGCCAGCAGTTCCCGACAGGGAGACGGGGAGCTGTTTTTT.

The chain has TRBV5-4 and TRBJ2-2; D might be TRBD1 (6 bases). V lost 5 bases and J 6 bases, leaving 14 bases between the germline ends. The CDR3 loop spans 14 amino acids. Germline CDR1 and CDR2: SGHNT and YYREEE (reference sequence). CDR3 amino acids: CASSYAGVPGELFF. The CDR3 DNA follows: TGTGCCAGCAGTTACGCAGGGGTACCCGGGGAGCTGTTTTTT.

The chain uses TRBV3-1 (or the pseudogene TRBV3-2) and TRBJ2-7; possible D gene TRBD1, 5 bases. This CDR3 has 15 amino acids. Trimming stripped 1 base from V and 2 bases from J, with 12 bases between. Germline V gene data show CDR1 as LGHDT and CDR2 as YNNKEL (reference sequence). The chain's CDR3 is CASSQVTASTYEQYF. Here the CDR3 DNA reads TGTGCCAGCAGCCAAGTGACAGCCTCCACCTACGAGCAGTACTTC.

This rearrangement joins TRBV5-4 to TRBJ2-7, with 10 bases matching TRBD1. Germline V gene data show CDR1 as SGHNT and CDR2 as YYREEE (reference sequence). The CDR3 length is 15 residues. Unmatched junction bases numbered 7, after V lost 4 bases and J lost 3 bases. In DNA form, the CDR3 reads TGTGCCAGCAGCACCGGGACAGGGGACAACTACGAGCAGTACTTC. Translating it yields CASSTGTGDNYEQYF. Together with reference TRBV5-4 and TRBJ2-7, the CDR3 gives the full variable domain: ETGVTQSPTHLIKTRGQQVTLRCSSQSGHNTVSWYQQALGQGPQFIFQYYREEENGRGNFPPRFSGLQFPNYSSELNVNALELDDSALYLCASSTGTGDNYEQYFGPGTRLTVT.

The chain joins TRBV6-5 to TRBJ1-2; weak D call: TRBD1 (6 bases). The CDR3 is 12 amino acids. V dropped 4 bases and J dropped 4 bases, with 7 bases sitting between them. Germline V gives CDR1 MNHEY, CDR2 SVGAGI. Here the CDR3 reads CASSSDSYGYTF. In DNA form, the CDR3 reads TGTGCCAGCAGTTCGGACAGCTATGGCTACACCTTC.

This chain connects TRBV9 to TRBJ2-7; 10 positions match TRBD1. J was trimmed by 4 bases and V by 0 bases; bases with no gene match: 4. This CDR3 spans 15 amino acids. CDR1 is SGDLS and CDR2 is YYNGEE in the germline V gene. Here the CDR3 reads CASSVGQGAGYEQYF. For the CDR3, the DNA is TGTGCCAGCAGCGTAGGACAGGGGGCTGGGTACGAGCAGTACTTC.

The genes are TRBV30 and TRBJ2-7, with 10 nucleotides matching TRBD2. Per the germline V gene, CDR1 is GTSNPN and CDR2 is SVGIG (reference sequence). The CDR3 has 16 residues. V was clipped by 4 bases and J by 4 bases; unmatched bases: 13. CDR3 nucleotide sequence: TGTGCCTGGAAGCTAGCGGGGGCCCAAAGTATTTACGAGCAGTACTTC. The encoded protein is CAWKLAGAQSIYEQYF.

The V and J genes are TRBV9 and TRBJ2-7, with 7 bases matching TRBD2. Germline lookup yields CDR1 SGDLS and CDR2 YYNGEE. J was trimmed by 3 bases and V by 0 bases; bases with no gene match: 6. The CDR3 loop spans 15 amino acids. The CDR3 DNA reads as TGTGCCAGCAGCGTAGGTCCGGGGGGATTCTACGAGCAGTACTTC. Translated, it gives CASSVGPGGFYEQYF.

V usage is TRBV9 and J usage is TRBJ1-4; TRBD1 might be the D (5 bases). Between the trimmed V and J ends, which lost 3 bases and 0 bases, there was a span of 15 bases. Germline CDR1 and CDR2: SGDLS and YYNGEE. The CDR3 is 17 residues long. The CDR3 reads CASSAGRERATNEKLFF. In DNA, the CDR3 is TGTGCCAGCAGCGCAGGGCGGGAGCGAGCAACTAATGAAAAACTGTTTTTT.

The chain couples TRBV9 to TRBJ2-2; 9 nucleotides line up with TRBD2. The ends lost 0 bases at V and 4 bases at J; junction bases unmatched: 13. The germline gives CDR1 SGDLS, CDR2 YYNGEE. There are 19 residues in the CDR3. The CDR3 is CASSVELGGGAMGTGELFF. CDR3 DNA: TGTGCCAGCAGCGTAGAACTTGGCGGGGGGGCCATGGGCACCGGGGAGCTGTTTTTT.

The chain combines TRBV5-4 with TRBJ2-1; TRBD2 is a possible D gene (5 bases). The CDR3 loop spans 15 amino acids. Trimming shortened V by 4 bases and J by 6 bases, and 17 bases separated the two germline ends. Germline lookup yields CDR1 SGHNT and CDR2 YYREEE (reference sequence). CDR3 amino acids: CASSTWRARPNEQFF. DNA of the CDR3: TGTGCCAGCAGCACATGGCGGGCACGGCCCAATGAGCAGTTCTTC.

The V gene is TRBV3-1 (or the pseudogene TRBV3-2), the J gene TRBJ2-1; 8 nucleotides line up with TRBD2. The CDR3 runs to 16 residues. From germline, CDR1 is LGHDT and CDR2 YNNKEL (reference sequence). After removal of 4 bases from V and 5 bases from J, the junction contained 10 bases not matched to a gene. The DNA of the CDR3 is TGTGCCAGCAGCCGATCGGGGCGGGGGGTAAACAATGAGCAGTTCTTC. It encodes CASSRSGRGVNNEQFF.

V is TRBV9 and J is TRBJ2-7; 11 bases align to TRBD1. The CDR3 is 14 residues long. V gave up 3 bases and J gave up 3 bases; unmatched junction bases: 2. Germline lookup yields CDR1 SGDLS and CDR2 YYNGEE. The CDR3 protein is CASSAGTGGYEQYF. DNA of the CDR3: TGTGCCAGCAGCGCCGGGACAGGGGGCTACGAGCAGTACTTC. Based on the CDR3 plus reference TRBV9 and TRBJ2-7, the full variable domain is DSGVTQTPKHLITATGQRVTLRCSPRSGDLSVYWYQQSLDQGLQFLIQYYNGEERAKGNILERFSAQQFPDLHSELNLSSLELGDSALYFCASSAGTGGYEQYFGPGTRLTVT.

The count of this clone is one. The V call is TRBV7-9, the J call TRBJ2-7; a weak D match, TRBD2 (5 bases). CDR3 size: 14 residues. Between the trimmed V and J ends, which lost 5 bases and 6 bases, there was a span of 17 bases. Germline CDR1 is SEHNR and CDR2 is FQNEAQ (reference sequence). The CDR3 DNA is TGTGCCAGCAGCGTCGACTCCTATGAGGGCGAGCAGTACTTC. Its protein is CASSVDSYEGEQYF.

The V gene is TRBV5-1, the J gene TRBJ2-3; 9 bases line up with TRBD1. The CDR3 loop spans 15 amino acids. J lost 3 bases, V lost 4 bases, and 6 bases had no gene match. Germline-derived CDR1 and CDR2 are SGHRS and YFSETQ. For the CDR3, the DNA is TGCGCCAGCAGCGAGGGGACAGGGAGGACAGATACGCAGTATTTT. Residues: CASSEGTGRTDTQYF.

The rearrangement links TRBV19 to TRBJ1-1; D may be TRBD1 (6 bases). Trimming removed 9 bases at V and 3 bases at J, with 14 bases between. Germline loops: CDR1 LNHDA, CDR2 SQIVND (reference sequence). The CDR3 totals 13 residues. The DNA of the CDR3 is TGTGCCAGCGGAGTGGACAGAGACACTGAAGCTTTCTTT. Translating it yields CASGVDRDTEAFF.

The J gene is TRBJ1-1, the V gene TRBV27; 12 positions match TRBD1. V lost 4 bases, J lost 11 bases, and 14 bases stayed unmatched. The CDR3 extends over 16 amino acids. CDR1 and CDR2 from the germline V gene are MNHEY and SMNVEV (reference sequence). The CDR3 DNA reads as TGTGCCAGCAGTTCTATCGTACGGGACAGGGGGCGCCGGGCTTTCTTT. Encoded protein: CASSSIVRDRGRRAFF.

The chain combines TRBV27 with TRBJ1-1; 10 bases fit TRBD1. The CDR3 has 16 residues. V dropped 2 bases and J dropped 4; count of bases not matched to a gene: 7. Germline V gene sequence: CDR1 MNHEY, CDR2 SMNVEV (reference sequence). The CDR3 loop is CASSLRQGAGGTEAFF. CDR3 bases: TGTGCCAGCAGTTTAAGACAGGGGGCTGGGGGCACTGAAGCTTTCTTT.

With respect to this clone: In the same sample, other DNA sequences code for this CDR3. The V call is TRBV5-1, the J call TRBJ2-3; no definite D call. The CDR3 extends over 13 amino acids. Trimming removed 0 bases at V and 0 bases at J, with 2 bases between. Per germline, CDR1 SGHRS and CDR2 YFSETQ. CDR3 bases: TGCGCCAGCAGCTTGGGTAGCACAGATACGCAGTATTTT. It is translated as CASSLGSTDTQYF. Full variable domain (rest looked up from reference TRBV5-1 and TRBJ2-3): KAGVTQTPRYLIKTRGQQVTLSCSPISGHRSVSWYQQTPGQGLQFLFEYFSETQRNKGNFPGRFSGRQFSNSRSEMNVSTLELGDSALYLCASSLGSTDTQYFGPGTRLTVL.

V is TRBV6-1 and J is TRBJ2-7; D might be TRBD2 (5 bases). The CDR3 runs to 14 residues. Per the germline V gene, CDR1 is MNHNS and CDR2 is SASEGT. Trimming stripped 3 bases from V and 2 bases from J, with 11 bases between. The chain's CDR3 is CASSDGPGTYEQYF. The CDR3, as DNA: TGTGCCAGCAGTGACGGCCCGGGGACCTACGAGCAGTACTTC.